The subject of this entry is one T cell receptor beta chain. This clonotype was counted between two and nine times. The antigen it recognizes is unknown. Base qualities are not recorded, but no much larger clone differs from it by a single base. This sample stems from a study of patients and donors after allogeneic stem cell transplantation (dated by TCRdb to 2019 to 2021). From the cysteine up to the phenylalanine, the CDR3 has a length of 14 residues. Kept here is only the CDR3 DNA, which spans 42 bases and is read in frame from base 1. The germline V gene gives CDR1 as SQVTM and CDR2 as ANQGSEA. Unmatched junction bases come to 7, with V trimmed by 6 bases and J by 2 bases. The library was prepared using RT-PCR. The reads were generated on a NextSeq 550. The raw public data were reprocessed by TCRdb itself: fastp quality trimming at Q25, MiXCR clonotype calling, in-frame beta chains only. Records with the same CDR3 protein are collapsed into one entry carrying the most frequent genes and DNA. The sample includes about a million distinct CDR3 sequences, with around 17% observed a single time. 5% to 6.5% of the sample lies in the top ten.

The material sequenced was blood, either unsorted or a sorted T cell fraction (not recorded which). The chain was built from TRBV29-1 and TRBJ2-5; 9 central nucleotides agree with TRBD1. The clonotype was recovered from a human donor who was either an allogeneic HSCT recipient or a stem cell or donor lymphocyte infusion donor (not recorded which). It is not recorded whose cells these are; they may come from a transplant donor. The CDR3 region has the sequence CSVTTGGKQETQYF. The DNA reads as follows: TGCAGCGTAACTACAGGGGGCAAACAAGAGACCCAGTACTTC.